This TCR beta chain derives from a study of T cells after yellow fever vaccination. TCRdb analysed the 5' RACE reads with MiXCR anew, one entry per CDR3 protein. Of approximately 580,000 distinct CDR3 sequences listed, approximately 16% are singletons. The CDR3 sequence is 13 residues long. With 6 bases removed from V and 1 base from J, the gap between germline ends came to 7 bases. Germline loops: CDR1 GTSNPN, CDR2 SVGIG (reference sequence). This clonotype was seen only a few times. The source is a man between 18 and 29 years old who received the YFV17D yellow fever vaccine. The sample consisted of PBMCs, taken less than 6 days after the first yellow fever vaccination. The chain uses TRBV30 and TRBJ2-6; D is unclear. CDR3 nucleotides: TGTGCCTGCGACCTATCTGGGGCCAACGTCCTGACTTTC. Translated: CACDLSGANVLTF. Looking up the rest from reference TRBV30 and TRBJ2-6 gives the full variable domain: SQTIHQWPATLVQPVGSPLSLECTVEGTSNPNLYWYRQAAGRGLQLLFYSVGIGQISSEVPQNLSASRPQDRQFILSSKKLLLSDSGFYLCACDLSGANVLTFGAGSRLTVL.